The 5 T cell receptor beta chains below all came from one sample that was sequenced in a study of T cells in women clearing cervical HPV infection. Sequenced by immunoSEQ multiplex PCR; TCRdb stores in-frame clones only, minus some. This sample's table has around 25,000 clones. Sequencing was performed on blood buffy coat. These receptors came from a woman aged 18-70 years with a cervical HPV16 infection that either progressed to CIN3+ or cleared (not recorded which).

Notes on this clone: The read ends 3 residues shy of where the CDR3 ends; the end is completed using the germline J gene. The V call is TRBV7-9, the J call TRBJ1-2; TRBD1 is a possible D gene (6 bases). CDR3 length equals 15 residues. The ends were cut back, 5 bases at V and 4 bases at J, with 17 bases in the middle. Germline CDR1 is SEHNR and CDR2 is FQNEAQ (reference sequence). Incomplete CDR3 DNA: TGTGCCAGCAGCCCAAGGGGGGGGTCGGTCTATGGC. Protein: CASSPRGGSVYG. The whole CDR3 protein reads CASSPRGGSVYGYTF.

Remarks on this clone: The read falls 3 residues short of the CDR3 end, and the missing part is taken from the germline J gene. The gene calls are TRBV20-1 and TRBJ1-2; TRBD1 might be the D (6 bases). From germline, CDR1 is DFQATT and CDR2 SNEGSKA (reference sequence). The CDR3 spans 14 residues. The V end lost 3 bases, the J end lost 4 bases, and 15 bases lay between the germline ends. The CDR3 sequence: CSASAGAQGYGYTF. The covered CDR3 bases are TGCAGTGCTAGTGCGGGGGCTCAGGGCTATGGC.

About this clone: The read gets to within 3 residues of the CDR3 end, and the germline J gene fills in the rest. The chain uses TRBV7-9 and TRBJ2-2, with 8 bases fitting TRBD1. The CDR3 runs 14 residues. Looked up from germline, CDR1 is SEHNR and CDR2 is FQNEAQ (reference sequence). CDR3 region: CASSSDAGQEKLFF. Partial CDR3 DNA: TGTGCCAGCAGTTCGGACGCGGGACAGGAAAAG.

For this clone: The read ends 3 residues shy of where the CDR3 ends; the end is completed using the germline J gene. The V call is TRBV6-1, the J call TRBJ1-4; D call uncertain. Trimming took off 4 bases at V and 6 bases at J, with 12 bases between the two ends. The CDR3 has 14 amino acids. Germline V gives CDR1 MNHNS, CDR2 SASEGT. CDR3 bases read: TGTGCCAGCAGTGTGGCGGGGTGGGATGAAAAA. Its translation is CASSVAGWDEK. The full CDR3 protein reads CASSVAGWDEKLFF.

With regard to this clone: The read ends 3 residues early relative to the CDR3; the germline J gene fills the gap. V gene TRBV7-2 combines with J gene TRBJ2-1, with 7 positions matching TRBD2. Trimming cost V 5 bases and J 7 bases; bases outside gene matches: 8. The CDR3 is 14 amino acids. Germline assignment: CDR1 SGHTA and CDR2 FQGNSA. The CDR3 protein is CASSNHFSGNEQFF. The DNA read from the CDR3 is TGTGCCAGCAGCAATCACTTTAGCGGGAATGAG. The full variable domain, in which reference TRBV7-2 and TRBJ2-1 provide the parts outside the CDR3, is GAGVSQSPSNKVTEKGKDVELRCDPISGHTALYWYRQSLGQGLEFLIYFQGNSAPDKSGLPSDRFSAERTGGSVSTLTIQRTQQEDSAVYLCASSNHFSGNEQFFGPGTRLTVL.